This section outlines one T cell receptor (beta chain) sequence together with its context. The antigen is undetermined. The PCR employed 60 Vbeta primers together with 13 Jbeta primers. As processed by the authors: An analysis performed later counted 75 million to 80 million unique TCR beta chains (roughly 10 million of them shared). The table came from immunoSEQ multiplex PCR; TCRdb's copy has only in-frame clones and leaves some out. V, J and clone size are taken as reported in that table, and D and trimming were inferred from the DNA itself. This sample has approximately 74,000 clones; around 80% occur once, and the top ten carry 9.7%. This sample is drawn from a study of cytomegalovirus exposure and HLA in healthy donors. Study results and limitations: Among the CMV-associated chains, a few were confirmed in vitro as specific for CMV antigens. Common viral pathogens seemed to be connected with several of the most significant clusters, according to a later analysis.

V was clipped by 3 bases and J by 4 bases, with 13 bases between them. Germline CDR1 and CDR2: SGHRS and YFSETQ. The CDR3 covers 14 residues. This receptor was obtained from a man in his forties or fifties in good health and CMV-seronegative. This rearrangement joins TRBV5-1 to TRBJ1-1, with D perhaps TRBD1 (6 bases). The material sequenced was PBMCs. CDR3 sequence: CASSSEGGVTEAFF. CDR3 DNA sequence: TGCGCCAGCAGCTCGGAAGGGGGTGTCACTGAAGCTTTCTTT.